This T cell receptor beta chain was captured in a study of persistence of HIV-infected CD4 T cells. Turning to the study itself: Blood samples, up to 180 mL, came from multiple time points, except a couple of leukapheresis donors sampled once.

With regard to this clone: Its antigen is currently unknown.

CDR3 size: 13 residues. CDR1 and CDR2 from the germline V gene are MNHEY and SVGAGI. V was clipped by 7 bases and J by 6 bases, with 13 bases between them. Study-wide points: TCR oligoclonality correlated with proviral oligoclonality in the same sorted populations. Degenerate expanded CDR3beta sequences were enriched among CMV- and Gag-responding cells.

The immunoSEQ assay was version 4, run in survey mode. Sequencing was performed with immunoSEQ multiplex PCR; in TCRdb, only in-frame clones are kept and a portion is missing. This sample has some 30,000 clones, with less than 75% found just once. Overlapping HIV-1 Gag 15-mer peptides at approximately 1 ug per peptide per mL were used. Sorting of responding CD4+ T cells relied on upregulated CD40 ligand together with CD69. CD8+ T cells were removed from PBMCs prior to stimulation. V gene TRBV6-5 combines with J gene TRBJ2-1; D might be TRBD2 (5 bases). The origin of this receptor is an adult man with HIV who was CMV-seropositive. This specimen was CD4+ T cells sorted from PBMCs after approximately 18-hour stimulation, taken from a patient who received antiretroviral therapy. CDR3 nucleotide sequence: TGTGCCAGCACGGCTACGGGGTCCAATGAGCAGTTCTTC. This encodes CASTATGSNEQFF.